These 21 T cell receptor beta chains were sequenced from one sample in a study of technical replicates of blood from a few donors. Assay used: immunoSEQ multiplex PCR; TCRdb lists only in-frame clones, some missing. Of more than 45,000 clones listed, roughly 95% were seen once; the top ten hold 2.5% to 3.5%. The sequencing sample was made of PBMCs. All receptors derive from a human donor in good health. Some clones in this sample may be carry-over from other donors' samples.

The rearrangement uses TRBV5-6 and TRBJ2-3; perhaps TRBD2 as D (5 bases). This CDR3 has 16 residues. Trimming stripped 4 bases from V and 0 bases from J, with 15 bases between. Germline CDR1 is SGHDT and CDR2 is YYEEEE. The CDR3 spells CASSGLRVQSTDTQYF. The CDR3 DNA is TGTGCCAGCAGCGGCCTGCGGGTCCAGAGCACAGATACGCAGTATTTT.

This clone was observed a handful of times. V usage is TRBV30 and J usage is TRBJ1-6; D is unresolved. Germline CDR1 and CDR2: GTSNPN and SVGIG (reference sequence). The CDR3 is 15 residues long. V was clipped by 4 bases and J by 6 bases, with 16 bases between them. Written as DNA, the CDR3 is TGTGCCTGGACCACCCTTTCAGGCATTAATTCACCCCTCCACTTT. It codes for CAWTTLSGINSPLHF.

The V gene is TRBV7-2, the J gene TRBJ1-2, with D unresolved. CDR3 length: 13 amino acids. Trimming left V 8 bases short and J 7 bases short, with 17 bases between. CDR1 is SGHTA and CDR2 is FQGNSA in the germline V gene. For the CDR3, the DNA is TGTGCCAGCGAAGCGGGAGGAGAGGGTGGCTACACCTTC. Amino acid sequence: CASEAGGEGGYTF.

The J gene is TRBJ1-2, the V gene TRBV9; 8 positions agree with TRBD1. Trimming cost V 3 bases and J 0 bases; bases outside gene matches: 13. From germline, CDR1 is SGDLS and CDR2 YYNGEE. This CDR3 has 18 residues. DNA for the CDR3: TGTGCCAGCAGCGCAGGGGGGATTGGACAGGGTGCTAACTATGGCTACACCTTC. This gives the protein CASSAGGIGQGANYGYTF.

The chain recombines TRBV6-5 with TRBJ1-2; 11 bases line up with TRBD1. The CDR3 totals 13 residues. Germline values: CDR1 MNHEY, CDR2 SVGAGI. The trim removed 8 bases at V and 7 bases at J, leaving 6 bases unmatched. The CDR3 DNA follows: TGTGCCAGCGGACAGGGGGCCCCGCTTGGCTACACCTTC. Encoded protein: CASGQGAPLGYTF.

CDR3 DNA: TGCGCCAGCAGCCAAGAGGGCCCGGGACTAGGGGCAGAGACCCAGTACTTC. This gives the protein CASSQEGPGLGAETQYF. The gene calls are TRBV4-1 and TRBJ2-5, with 8 bases matching TRBD2. Germline lookup yields CDR1 MGHRA and CDR2 YSYEKL. Losses at the gene ends were 0 bases for V and 4 bases for J; bases not matched to a gene: 10. CDR3 size: 17 residues.

The chain carries TRBV19 and TRBJ2-5; D is possibly TRBD1 (6 bases). Trimming removed 5 bases at V and 10 bases at J, with 17 bases between. Germline assignment: CDR1 LNHDA and CDR2 SQIVND (reference sequence). This CDR3 comprises 13 residues. CDR3 amino acids: CASSSQGFVRQYF. The CDR3 DNA reads as TGTGCCAGTAGTTCCCAGGGGTTTGTACGCCAGTACTTC.

V gene TRBV5-4 combines with J gene TRBJ2-2; 10 bases align to TRBD1. CDR1 and CDR2 from the germline V gene are SGHNT and YYREEE (reference sequence). The CDR3 sequence is 15 residues long. After removal of 5 bases from V and 5 bases from J, the junction contained 6 bases not matched to a gene. Here the CDR3 DNA reads TGTGCCAGCAGTCCCGGGACAGGGGAAACCGGGGAGCTGTTTTTT. Protein: CASSPGTGETGELFF.

This clone occurred once. The rearrangement uses TRBV7-8 and TRBJ2-3; D remains ambiguous. The V gene lost 5 bases and the J gene lost 4 bases, with 7 bases spanning the gap. Germline lookup yields CDR1 SGHVS and CDR2 FQNEAQ. The CDR3 spans 12 residues. This CDR3 is CASSPRADTQYF. DNA for the CDR3: TGTGCCAGCAGCCCGCGCGCAGATACGCAGTATTTT.

The chain carries TRBV5-6 and TRBJ2-5; maybe TRBD1 (6 bases). V dropped 4 bases and J dropped 3 bases, with 10 bases sitting between them. Per the germline V gene, CDR1 is SGHDT and CDR2 is YYEEEE. The CDR3 contains 13 residues. The CDR3 nucleotides are TGTGCCAGCAGCCTATGGACAGAAGAGACCCAGTACTTC. This gives the protein CASSLWTEETQYF.

CDR3 loop: CASRIGQGNSPLHF. CDR3 coding DNA: TGTGCCAGTAGGATCGGACAGGGGAATTCACCCCTCCACTTT. The chain has TRBV19 and TRBJ1-6, with TRBD1 matching 9 bases. CDR1 is LNHDA and CDR2 is SQIVND in the germline V gene (reference sequence). The CDR3 length is 14 residues. V was clipped by 6 bases and J by 7 bases; unmatched bases: 4. The full variable domain, its missing parts supplied by reference TRBV19 and TRBJ1-6, is DGGITQSPKYLFRKEGQNVTLSCEQNLNHDAMYWYRQDPGQGLRLIYYSQIVNDFQKGDIAEGYSVSREKKESFPLTVTSAQKNPTAFYLCASRIGQGNSPLHFGNGTRLTVT.

V is TRBV5-4 and J is TRBJ2-7, with TRBD2 matching 9 bases. The CDR3 sequence is 15 residues long. Per germline, CDR1 SGHNT and CDR2 YYREEE (reference sequence). The J segment lost 3 bases and the V segment lost 7 bases, leaving 11 bases of the junction unmatched. The CDR3 spells CASGKVGTSNYEQYF. The CDR3 DNA follows: TGTGCCAGCGGCAAAGTAGGGACTAGCAACTACGAGCAGTACTTC. The full variable domain, with the rest looked up from reference TRBV5-4 and TRBJ2-7, is ETGVTQSPTHLIKTRGQQVTLRCSSQSGHNTVSWYQQALGQGPQFIFQYYREEENGRGNFPPRFSGLQFPNYSSELNVNALELDDSALYLCASGKVGTSNYEQYFGPGTRLTVT.

This rearrangement joins TRBV6-1 to TRBJ1-1; 9 bases align to TRBD1. Looked up from germline, CDR1 is MNHNS and CDR2 is SASEGT. V was clipped by 1 base and J by 4 bases; unmatched bases: 13. The CDR3 runs to 18 residues. The CDR3 spells CASSEVVGQGTRGTEAFF. In nucleotides, the CDR3 is TGTGCCAGCAGTGAAGTTGTGGGACAGGGTACGAGGGGCACTGAAGCTTTCTTT.

The chain recombines TRBV5-1 with TRBJ2-5; 9 nucleotides agree with TRBD2. CDR3 length equals 15 residues. Unmatched junction bases numbered 3, after V lost 1 base and J lost 2 bases. The V gene's germline CDR1 is SGHRS and CDR2 YFSETQ. CDR3 amino acids: CASSLSAGGQETQYF. In DNA form, the CDR3 reads TGCGCCAGCAGCTTGTCAGCGGGGGGACAAGAGACCCAGTACTTC. Using reference TRBV5-1 and TRBJ2-5 for the parts outside the CDR3, the full variable domain is KAGVTQTPRYLIKTRGQQVTLSCSPISGHRSVSWYQQTPGQGLQFLFEYFSETQRNKGNFPGRFSGRQFSNSRSEMNVSTLELGDSALYLCASSLSAGGQETQYFGPGTRLLVL.

The rearrangement joins TRBV9 to TRBJ2-3, with TRBD2 matching 8 bases. With 0 bases clipped from V and 5 bases from J, the junction kept 8 bases outside the gene matches. Germline V gene data show CDR1 as SGDLS and CDR2 as YYNGEE. The CDR3 is made up of 16 amino acids. The CDR3 protein is CASSVVTGGLVDTQYF. The CDR3 DNA sequence: TGTGCCAGCAGCGTAGTGACGGGAGGGCTTGTAGATACGCAGTATTTT. The variable domain in full, with the rest retrieved from reference TRBV9 and TRBJ2-3, is DSGVTQTPKHLITATGQRVTLRCSPRSGDLSVYWYQQSLDQGLQFLIQYYNGEERAKGNILERFSAQQFPDLHSELNLSSLELGDSALYFCASSVVTGGLVDTQYFGPGTRLTVL.

The V call is TRBV7-9, the J call TRBJ2-2; weak D call: TRBD1 (6 bases). The CDR3 contains 15 residues. Per germline, CDR1 SEHNR and CDR2 FQNEAQ (reference sequence). V shed 5 bases and J shed 4 bases, with 14 bases lying between them. CDR3 sequence: CASSPRQGSTGELFF. The CDR3 DNA reads TGTGCCAGCAGCCCAAGGCAGGGGAGCACCGGGGAGCTGTTTTTT.

About this clone: Distinct nucleotide sequences in the sample also encode this CDR3. The CDR3, as DNA: TGTGCCAGCAGTTTAGAGGCTAGCGGGAGTTACGAGCAGTACTTC. This gives the protein CASSLEASGSYEQYF. The genes are TRBV28 and TRBJ2-7; 10 positions match TRBD2. The V and J ends lost 2 bases and 4 bases, in that order; junction bases with no gene match: 5. The germline gives CDR1 MDHEN, CDR2 SYDVKM. This CDR3 is 15 amino acids long.

This sequence joins TRBV12-5 and TRBJ2-5; D not certain. Trimming removed 4 bases at V and 4 bases at J, with 10 bases between. CDR1 and CDR2 from the germline V gene are LGHNT and FRNRAP. CDR3 length: 13 residues. The CDR3 DNA reads TGTGCTAGTGGTTCTGGCAATTTAGAGACCCAGTACTTC. Amino acids: CASGSGNLETQYF.

The rearrangement uses TRBV30 and TRBJ1-2; unclear D gene. The CDR3 spans 13 residues. Per the germline V gene, CDR1 is GTSNPN and CDR2 is SVGIG (reference sequence). V was cut by 1 base and J by 4 bases, with 10 bases left in between. The CDR3 DNA is TGTGCCTGGAGTGAGGGCACTAGCTATGGCTACACCTTC. Its translation: CAWSEGTSYGYTF.

The count of this clone is one. The chain employs TRBV7-2 and TRBJ1-2; no clear D. Per the germline V gene, CDR1 is SGHTA and CDR2 is FQGNSA. This CDR3 region has 15 residues. V lost 1 base to trimming and J lost 7 bases, with 16 bases between them. The CDR3 sequence is CASSLDGRGSAGYTF. The CDR3 DNA sequence: TGTGCCAGCAGCTTAGATGGTCGCGGGTCGGCTGGCTACACCTTC. Based on the CDR3 plus reference TRBV7-2 and TRBJ1-2, the full variable domain is GAGVSQSPSNKVTEKGKDVELRCDPISGHTALYWYRQSLGQGLEFLIYFQGNSAPDKSGLPSDRFSAERTGGSVSTLTIQRTQQEDSAVYLCASSLDGRGSAGYTFGSGTRLTVV.

This clone was seen just once. The V and J genes are TRBV30 and TRBJ2-3, with 7 bases lining up with TRBD2. CDR3 length: 15 amino acids. From germline, CDR1 is GTSNPN and CDR2 SVGIG (reference sequence). J was trimmed by 1 base and V by 4 bases; bases with no gene match: 8. This CDR3 reads CAWTRRAGGTDTQYF. CDR3 bases: TGTGCCTGGACCCGCCGGGCGGGAGGCACAGATACGCAGTATTTT.